The 8 T cell receptor beta chains below were found in one sample sequenced in a study of T-cell reconstitution after alpha-beta-depleted transplantation in children. Construction of the TCRbeta library involved unique molecular identifiers. In TCRdb, the PCR reads were re-called with MiXCR into one record per CDR3 protein. The sample has hundreds of thousands of distinct CDR3 sequences, 16% seen once. Material: PBMCs from the stem cell graft donor, obtained from the stem cell graft. These receptors all stem from a human donor who donated a stem cell graft to a child with acute myeloid leukemia.

This clonotype was detected only a few times. The chain employs TRBV11-2 and TRBJ2-3; the match to TRBD2 covers 13 bases. Germline CDR1 and CDR2: SGHAT and FQNNGV. V was clipped by 4 bases and J by 5 bases; unmatched bases: 12. The CDR3 loop spans 18 amino acids. The CDR3 region is CASSWTLTLAGGQDTQYF. CDR3 bases: TGTGCCAGCAGCTGGACCCTCACACTAGCGGGGGGGCAAGATACGCAGTATTTT.

In this sample, this clonotype turned up a few times. The CDR3 region has the DNA TGTGCCAGCAGAGCCGGGACTTATAATTCACCCCTCCACTTT. It is translated as CASRAGTYNSPLHF. The V gene is TRBV27, the J gene TRBJ1-6; weak D call: TRBD1 (5 bases). Germline V CDR1 and CDR2: MNHEY, SMNVEV (reference sequence). V lost 6 bases to trimming and J lost 4 bases, with 10 bases between them. This CDR3 comprises 14 residues.

The chain recombines TRBV28 with TRBJ2-2; TRBD1 might be the D (5 bases). Per germline, CDR1 MDHEN and CDR2 SYDVKM. This CDR3 has 14 residues. Trimming shortened V by 8 bases and J by 5 bases, and 15 bases separated the two germline ends. The chain's CDR3 is CASVGAVGTGELFF. CDR3 nucleotide sequence: TGTGCCAGCGTTGGGGCAGTGGGAACCGGGGAGCTGTTTTTT.

Worth noting for this clonotype: Since a much larger clone is just one base distant, this may be a read error. DNA for the CDR3: TGCAGTGCTAGACCCACTAGCGGGGTCTACAATCAGCAGTTCTTC. Translation gives CSARPTSGVYNQQFF. The chain uses TRBV20-1 and TRBJ2-1, with TRBD2 matching 10 bases. The CDR3 runs to 15 residues. CDR1 and CDR2 from the germline V gene are DFQATT and SNEGSKA (reference sequence).

This clonotype came up a few times. The chain recombines TRBV5-1 with TRBJ2-1, with 7 bases fitting TRBD2. The CDR3 loop spans 15 amino acids. In germline, CDR1 is SGHRS, CDR2 YFSETQ. Trimming took 1 base from V and 6 from J; bases not matched to a gene: 7. The chain's CDR3 is CASSLPRDYGNEQFF. DNA of the CDR3: TGCGCCAGCAGCTTGCCCCGGGACTATGGCAATGAGCAGTTCTTC.

The sample holds a few counts of this clonotype. The CDR3 coding sequence is TGTGCCAGCAGCCGTAGATGGGGGCAGGACACCGGGGAGCTGTTTTTT. Protein product: CASSRRWGQDTGELFF. The V gene is TRBV9, the J gene TRBJ2-2; TRBD1 is a possible D gene (6 bases). Germline V gives CDR1 SGDLS, CDR2 YYNGEE. The V and J ends lost 4 bases and 3 bases respectively, with 16 bases between them. This CDR3 is 16 amino acids long.

This clonotype was observed many times. The chain recombines TRBV20-1 with TRBJ1-6; D is unresolved. V was pared by 3 bases and J by 5 bases, with 11 bases between. The CDR3 contains 14 residues. Germline V gene lookup returns CDR1 DFQATT and CDR2 SNEGSKA (reference sequence). In nucleotides, the CDR3 is TGCAGTGCTAGGTCCCGGGCGGATAATTCACCCCTCCACTTT. Its translation is CSARSRADNSPLHF.

The sample holds many counts of this clonotype. This chain links TRBV29-1 with TRBJ2-1; 8 nucleotides line up with TRBD2. CDR1 and CDR2 (germline): SQVTM, ANQGSEA. V gave up 7 bases and J gave up 6 bases; unmatched junction bases: 8. The CDR3 covers 13 residues. CDR3 region: CSAGGGPTNEQFF. CDR3 sequence (DNA): TGCAGCGCGGGGGGGGGACCGACCAATGAGCAGTTCTTC.